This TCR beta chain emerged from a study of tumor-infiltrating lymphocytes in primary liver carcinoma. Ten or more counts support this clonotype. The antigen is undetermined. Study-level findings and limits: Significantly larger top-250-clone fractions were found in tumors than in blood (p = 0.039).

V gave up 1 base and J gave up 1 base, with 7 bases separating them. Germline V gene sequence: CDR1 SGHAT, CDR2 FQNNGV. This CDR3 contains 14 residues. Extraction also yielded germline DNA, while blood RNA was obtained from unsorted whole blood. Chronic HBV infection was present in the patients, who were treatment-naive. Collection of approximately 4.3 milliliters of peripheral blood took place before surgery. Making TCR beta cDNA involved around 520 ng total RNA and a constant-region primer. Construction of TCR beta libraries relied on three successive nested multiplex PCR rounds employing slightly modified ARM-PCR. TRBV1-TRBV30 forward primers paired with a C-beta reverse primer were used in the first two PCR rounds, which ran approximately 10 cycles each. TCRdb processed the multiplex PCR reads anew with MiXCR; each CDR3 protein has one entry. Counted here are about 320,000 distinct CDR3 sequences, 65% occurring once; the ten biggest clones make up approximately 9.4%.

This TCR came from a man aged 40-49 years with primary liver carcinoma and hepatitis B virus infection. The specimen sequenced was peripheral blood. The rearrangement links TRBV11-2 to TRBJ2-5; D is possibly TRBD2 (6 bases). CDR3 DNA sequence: TGTGCCAGCAGCTTAGGCGGGACCCAAGAGACCCAGTACTTC. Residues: CASSLGGTQETQYF.